This T cell receptor (beta chain) was sequenced during a study of blood T cells in healthy people across ages. PCR was performed a second time for about 7 to 12 cycles using a sample-barcoded 5' primer and a J-beta primer mix. TCRdb re-called the 5' RACE reads through MiXCR, storing one row per CDR3 protein. The table includes over 1,500,000 distinct CDR3 sequences, roughly 52% detected once. Trimming removed 1 base at V and 0 bases at J, with 7 bases between. This CDR3 has 16 amino acids. Germline-derived CDR1 and CDR2 are LGHNA and YSLEER. This TCR derives from a woman aged 40 to 50 in good health. This chain uses TRBV4-3 with TRBJ2-6, with TRBD2 as a possible D gene (6 bases). The sample was blood. The CDR3 DNA follows: TGCGCCAGCAGCCAAGGTAGCGGCTCTGGGGCCAACGTCCTGACTTTC. Translating it yields CASSQGSGSGANVLTF.